These T cell receptor beta chains were read from a single sample in a study of cytomegalovirus exposure and HLA in healthy donors. Sequencing used immunoSEQ multiplex PCR; TCRdb keeps in-frame clones, though not all of them. Altogether 180,000 or so clones are present, approximately 82% being singletons, with the ten largest covering roughly 7.8%. Material: PBMCs. These receptor sequences come from a middle-aged woman in good health and CMV-seropositive. CDR3s include the opening cysteine and the closing phenylalanine or tryptophan. A clone size is listed for some rows: how often the clone was seen (once, few, many), or a class if it is expanded.

V gene,clone size,J gene,CDR3 protein
TRBV7-9,NA,TRBJ1-1,CASSLGGAGEAFF
TRBV7-9,few,TRBJ1-2,CASSLGQGYGYTF
TRBV28,few,TRBJ2-5,CASSLARDQETQYF
TRBV18,NA,TRBJ2-1,CASSPGLAGGNEQFF
TRBV30,NA,TRBJ2-7,CAWSKGQGVNEQYF
TRBV10-3,NA,TRBJ1-2,CAISPTSGRLSAFGYTF
TRBV27,once,TRBJ2-3,CASSFAGGGTDTQYF
TRBV9,NA,TRBJ1-2,CASSPPGTGGGYTF
TRBV28,NA,TRBJ2-7,CASRVSVVPYEQYF
TRBV5-4,NA,TRBJ2-7,CASTPAGGKYEQYF
TRBV28,NA,TRBJ1-2,CASSPGYGYTF
TRBV2,NA,TRBJ2-1,CASSPARGSYNEQFF
TRBV19,NA,TRBJ1-1,CASSGQGSMNTEAFF
TRBV25-1,NA,TRBJ2-1,CASSVGGSLNEQFF
TRBV6-7,few,TRBJ2-1,CASSPRGLAGSSYNEQFF
TRBV2,NA,TRBJ2-5,CASSEWGNQETQYF
TRBV6-5,NA,TRBJ2-1,CASRIAGGPLSEQFF
TRBV4-1,NA,TRBJ2-1,CASSPLGQAIDNEQFF
TRBV6-1,once,TRBJ2-2,CASSEMLVDTGELFF
TRBV27,NA,TRBJ1-2,CASSPGGSYGYTF
TRBV30,NA,TRBJ2-5,CAWSVRSQGLRETQYF
TRBV29-1,NA,TRBJ2-7,CSVVSGSVYEQYF
TRBV19,NA,TRBJ2-7,CASSSDRGVNEQYF
TRBV9,NA,TRBJ2-3,CASSVQPGITDTQYF
TRBV27,once,TRBJ2-3,CASSLKLAGGPTDTQYF
TRBV10-2,NA,TRBJ1-5,CASSETDRTNQPQHF
TRBV6-6,NA,TRBJ1-1,CASSYGRGKTEAFF
TRBV27,few,TRBJ2-1,CASRGSSYNEQFF
TRBV7-9,NA,TRBJ2-6,CASSLRQGAGANVLTF
TRBV19,few,TRBJ1-4,CASRGTGGQDRGEKLFF
TRBV5-1,once,TRBJ2-3,CASSPQTGVGTDTQYF
TRBV2,NA,TRBJ1-2,CASSEQGASNYGYTF
TRBV5-1,NA,TRBJ2-7,CASSRGLAGGVHEQYF
TRBV7-2,NA,TRBJ2-3,CASSLMGTSGSDTQYF
TRBV28,NA,TRBJ1-4,CASSLSPGANEKLFF
TRBV6-6,NA,TRBJ1-5,CASSYGTGKNQPQHF
TRBV28,NA,TRBJ2-2,CASSFPRTVGNTGELFF
TRBV30,NA,TRBJ1-6,CAWRVQGSTLRASPLHF
TRBV9,NA,TRBJ1-3,CASSPFLRTGVGNTIYF
TRBV7-2,few,TRBJ1-2,CASSLDPGYGDYGYTF
TRBV27,NA,TRBJ1-1,CASTLRAGANTEAFF
TRBV28,NA,TRBJ1-3,CASSSPDSLDTIYF
TRBV4-3,NA,TRBJ1-1,CASSQEEGRAFF
TRBV2,NA,TRBJ1-1,CASRKVGTGGMNTEAFF
TRBV28,NA,TRBJ1-5,CASSPRTGPSNQPQHF